This paragraph reports one T cell receptor (beta chain). These data originate in a study of a mutant IDH1 vaccine in newly diagnosed glioma. Indicated time point: baseline, week 1 (first vaccination visit). The treatment was: pre-vaccination baseline after standard-of-care therapy. Sequenced by immunoSEQ multiplex PCR; TCRdb stores in-frame clones only, minus some. This table holds 35,000 to 40,000 clones, roughly 92% found once. CDR3 length: 14 amino acids. Germline V gives CDR1 MNHNY, CDR2 SVGAGI (reference sequence). Trimming pared 2 bases from V and 6 bases from J, leaving 10 bases between. This clonotype was sampled from a man aged 18 to 30 with glioma. V usage is TRBV6-6 and J usage is TRBJ2-2; D not resolved. The sample in question was PBMCs, obtained from a glioma patient treated with radiotherapy, temozolomide or both. CDR3 amino acids: CASSYILSSGELFF. The CDR3 coding sequence is TGTGCCAGCAGTTACATTTTGTCCTCCGGGGAGCTGTTTTTT.